These T cell receptor beta chains were read from a single sample in a study of vaccination effects on CD4 cells after COVID-19. Profiling relied on immunoSEQ multiplex PCR, and the TCRdb table lists in-frame clones only, not all of them. This table has about 45,000 clones, approximately 70% appearing once. No antigen has been assigned to these receptors. The material sequenced was CD4+ T cells from PBMCs cultured without peptide, taken after COVID-19 vaccination. All receptors derive from a human donor who received a COVID-19 vaccine. The CDR3 runs from the conserved cysteine through the conserved F or W. The D gene is left open where the match is weak. The size of a clone is reported for some rows only, either as once, few or many, or as a class for expanded clones.

V gene	clone size	D gene	J gene	CDR3 DNA	CDR3 protein
TRBV12-3/TRBV12-4	once	NA	TRBJ2-2	TGTGCCAGCACCCCCCAGGCCACCGGGGAGCTGTTTTTT	CASTPQATGELFF
TRBV6-5	NA	TRBD2	TRBJ2-7	TGTGCCAGCAGCCCAGCGGGAGGGCCCTCCTACGAGCAGTACTTC	CASSPAGGPSYEQYF
TRBV7-6	once	TRBD2	TRBJ2-1	TGTGCCAGCAGCTCGGGGACTAGAAATGAGCAGTTCTTC	CASSSGTRNEQFF
TRBV4-1	NA	NA	TRBJ2-1	TGCGCCAGCAGCCCCTTTGAGGGGATTAGCAATGAGCAGTTCTTC	CASSPFEGISNEQFF
TRBV3-1/TRBV3-2	NA	TRBD1	TRBJ1-1	TGTGCCAGCAGCAAAGGACAGGTTAACACTGAAGCTTTCTTT	CASSKGQVNTEAFF
TRBV19	NA	NA	TRBJ1-5	TGTGCCAGTAGTTCAAGACAGACACATAGCAATCAGCCCCAGCATTTT	CASSSRQTHSNQPQHF
TRBV24-1	NA	TRBD1	TRBJ2-5	TGTGCCACCAGTGATCCGTCCAGGGGGCGAGGAGAAGAGACCCAGTACTTC	CATSDPSRGRGEETQYF
TRBV10-1	NA	NA	TRBJ2-7	TGCGCCAGCAGTGGGGGGTGGACGAACGGATACGAGCAGTACTTC	CASSGGWTNGYEQYF
TRBV6-4	NA	NA	TRBJ1-2	TGTGCCAGCAGTGAGGGTTTCGGGGACTATGGCTACACCTTC	CASSEGFGDYGYTF
TRBV10-3	NA	TRBD1	TRBJ2-7	TGTGCCATCAGTGAGGTTACTCCTAAGGACAGGGGATACGACTACGAGCAGTACTTC	CAISEVTPKDRGYDYEQYF
TRBV5-1	NA	NA	TRBJ2-5	TGCGCCAGCAGCTTGGCCGGTTCCCAAGAGACCCAGTACTTC	CASSLAGSQETQYF
TRBV6-5	NA	TRBD1	TRBJ1-5	TGTGCCAGCAGGGCGGGACAGGGGGCTGGTCAGCCCCAGCATTTT	CASRAGQGAGQPQHF
TRBV11-2	NA	TRBD1	TRBJ2-7	TGTGCCAGCGGGCCGGGACAGGGTAACTACGAGCAGTACTTC	CASGPGQGNYEQYF
TRBV4-1	NA	TRBD2	TRBJ2-7	TGCGCCAGCAGCCAACCTCTAGCGGGAAGCTCCTACGAGCAGTACTTC	CASSQPLAGSSYEQYF
TRBV24-1	NA	NA	TRBJ2-2	TGTGCCACCAAAAGCGGGAGACAGGGGGGAACCGGGGAGCTGTTTTTT	CATKSGRQGGTGELFF
TRBV5-6	NA	NA	TRBJ1-5	TGTGCCAGCAGCTTCAGACAGATCAATCAGCCCCAGCATTTT	CASSFRQINQPQHF
TRBV2	NA	NA	TRBJ2-5	TGTGCCAGCAGTGAACGCAGGGGAGAGACCCAGTACTTC	CASSERRGETQYF
TRBV7-9	few	TRBD1	TRBJ1-2	TGTGCCAGCAGCCCGGGACAGGGAACCGATGGCTACACCTTC	CASSPGQGTDGYTF
TRBV30	NA	NA	TRBJ1-5	TGTGCGTGTTCTCGGGACAGCAATCAGCCCCAGCATTTT	CACSRDSNQPQHF
TRBV7-2	NA	NA	TRBJ1-2	TGTGCCAGCAGCTTAGAACGGCAGTATGGCTACACCTTC	CASSLERQYGYTF
TRBV5-6	few	NA	TRBJ1-6	TGTGCCAGCAGCCAACAGGGCCGCACCAATTCACCCCTCCACTTT	CASSQQGRTNSPLHF
TRBV15	NA	NA	TRBJ2-5	TGTGCCACCAGCAGAATGAGCGGACAAGAGACCCAGTACTTC	CATSRMSGQETQYF
TRBV24-1	few	TRBD2	TRBJ2-2	TGTGCCACCAGTGCGGGCGGGAGCGCGAACACCGGGGAGCTGTTTTTT	CATSAGGSANTGELFF
TRBV4-2	NA	NA	TRBJ2-7	TGTGCCAGCAGCCAAGATTTGGCCGGGAGTGGGTCCTACGAGCAGTACTTC	CASSQDLAGSGSYEQYF
TRBV7-9	few	NA	TRBJ2-7	TGTGCCAGCAGCTCGAGCCACTACGAGCAGTACTTC	CASSSSHYEQYF
TRBV15	NA	NA	TRBJ1-5	TGTGCCACCAGCAGAGATTCTCAGGGTACTGGGGGTCAGCCCCAGCATTTT	CATSRDSQGTGGQPQHF
TRBV5-1	NA	NA	TRBJ2-7	TGCGCCAGCAGAACTGGACAGAACTACGAGCAGTACTTC	CASRTGQNYEQYF
TRBV5-1	once	NA	TRBJ1-3	TGCGCCAGCAGTCAAGGCGGGTTCTCTGGAAACACCATATATTTT	CASSQGGFSGNTIYF
TRBV7-2	NA	NA	TRBJ2-1	TGTGCCAGCAGAACTAGCTCCTACAATGAGCAGTTCTTC	CASRTSSYNEQFF
TRBV18	few	NA	TRBJ1-1	TGTGCCAGCTCACCGGGAGAGTTCATGATGAACACTGAAGCTTTCTTT	CASSPGEFMMNTEAFF
TRBV4-1	few	NA	TRBJ2-7	TGCGCCAGCAGCCAGACCCTCTCCGACACCTACTACGAGCAGTACTTC	CASSQTLSDTYYEQYF
TRBV14	NA	NA	TRBJ1-6	TGTGCCAGCACCACAGCGGGGGGGCAATCACCCCTCCACTTT	CASTTAGGQSPLHF
TRBV5-1	NA	TRBD2	TRBJ2-5	TGCGCCAGCAGCCCGGGACTAGCGGGAGGGCAAGAGACCCAGTACTTC	CASSPGLAGGQETQYF
TRBV4-1	NA	NA	TRBJ2-1	TGCGCCAGCAGCCAAGGTGGTGCCGGGAGCTCCTACAATGAGCAGTTCTTC	CASSQGGAGSSYNEQFF
TRBV2	few	NA	TRBJ1-2	TGTGCCAGCAGTGAGAGACAGATGATCTATGGCTACACCTTC	CASSERQMIYGYTF
TRBV5-6	NA	TRBD2	TRBJ2-3	TGTGCCAGCAGCTTGGCCCGGGGGGGCGACGAAGATACGCAGTATTTT	CASSLARGGDEDTQYF
TRBV25-1	NA	NA	TRBJ1-6	TGTGCCAGCCAAAGACAGGTTTATAATTCACCCCTCCACTTT	CASQRQVYNSPLHF
TRBV30	NA	NA	TRBJ2-7	TGTGCCTGGACTCAGACTAGTAGGTACGAGCAGTACTTC	CAWTQTSRYEQYF
TRBV5-4	NA	NA	TRBJ1-2	TGTGCCAGCAGCTTGGACAGGGACTATGGCTACACCTTC	CASSLDRDYGYTF
TRBV3-1/TRBV3-2	NA	NA	TRBJ2-3	TGTGCCAGCAGCCAAGCGGGAGCATTTGCAGATACGCAGTATTTT	CASSQAGAFADTQYF
TRBV10-1	many	TRBD2	TRBJ2-1	TGCGCCAGCAGTGAGTATCGACTAGCCCTACTAATGCAGTTCTTC	CASSEYRLALLMQFF
TRBV7-8	NA	NA	TRBJ1-2	TGTGCCAGCAGCCCGGACAAGAACTATGGCTACACCTTC	CASSPDKNYGYTF
TRBV6-5	NA	NA	TRBJ1-5	TGTGCCAGCAGGATCGGGTCGGATCAGCCCCAGCATTTT	CASRIGSDQPQHF
TRBV19	NA	TRBD1	TRBJ2-2	TGTGCCAGTAGTATAGGCGACAGGGTTGTCGGGGAGCTGTTTTTT	CASSIGDRVVGELFF
TRBV11-2	NA	TRBD2	TRBJ2-1	TGTGCCAGCAGCATGTTAGCGGGAAAAGGCTACAATGAGCAGTTCTTC	CASSMLAGKGYNEQFF
TRBV9	few	NA	TRBJ2-2	TGTGCCAGCAGCGTAGCGGGGGTAAACACCGGGGAGCTGTTTTTT	CASSVAGVNTGELFF
TRBV3-1/TRBV3-2	NA	TRBD2	TRBJ2-1	TGTGCCAGCAGCCCTTGGAGCGGGGGAAACTACAATGAGCAGTTCTTC	CASSPWSGGNYNEQFF
TRBV24-1	NA	NA	TRBJ2-2	TGTGCCACCGAGGGGGGCAGGGACGACCGGGAGCTGTTTTTT	CATEGGRDDRELFF
TRBV6-5	few	NA	TRBJ1-5	TGTGCCACCATCCTGGGGCTGGGTCAGCCCCAGCATTTT	CATILGLGQPQHF
TRBV10-3	NA	NA	TRBJ2-7	TGTGCCATCAGTACGAACGCCTACGAGCAGTACTTC	CAISTNAYEQYF
TRBV3-1/TRBV3-2	NA	NA	TRBJ2-5	TGTGCCAGCAGCCCCTTTGGGCAGGGGGAGACCCAGTACTTC	CASSPFGQGETQYF
TRBV3-1/TRBV3-2	NA	NA	TRBJ2-5	TGTGCCAGCAGTCCCGGGACCATACAAGAGACCCAGTACTTC	CASSPGTIQETQYF
TRBV24-1	NA	NA	TRBJ2-1	TGTGCCACCAGTGATTTAGGGCATGAGCAGTTCTTC	CATSDLGHEQFF